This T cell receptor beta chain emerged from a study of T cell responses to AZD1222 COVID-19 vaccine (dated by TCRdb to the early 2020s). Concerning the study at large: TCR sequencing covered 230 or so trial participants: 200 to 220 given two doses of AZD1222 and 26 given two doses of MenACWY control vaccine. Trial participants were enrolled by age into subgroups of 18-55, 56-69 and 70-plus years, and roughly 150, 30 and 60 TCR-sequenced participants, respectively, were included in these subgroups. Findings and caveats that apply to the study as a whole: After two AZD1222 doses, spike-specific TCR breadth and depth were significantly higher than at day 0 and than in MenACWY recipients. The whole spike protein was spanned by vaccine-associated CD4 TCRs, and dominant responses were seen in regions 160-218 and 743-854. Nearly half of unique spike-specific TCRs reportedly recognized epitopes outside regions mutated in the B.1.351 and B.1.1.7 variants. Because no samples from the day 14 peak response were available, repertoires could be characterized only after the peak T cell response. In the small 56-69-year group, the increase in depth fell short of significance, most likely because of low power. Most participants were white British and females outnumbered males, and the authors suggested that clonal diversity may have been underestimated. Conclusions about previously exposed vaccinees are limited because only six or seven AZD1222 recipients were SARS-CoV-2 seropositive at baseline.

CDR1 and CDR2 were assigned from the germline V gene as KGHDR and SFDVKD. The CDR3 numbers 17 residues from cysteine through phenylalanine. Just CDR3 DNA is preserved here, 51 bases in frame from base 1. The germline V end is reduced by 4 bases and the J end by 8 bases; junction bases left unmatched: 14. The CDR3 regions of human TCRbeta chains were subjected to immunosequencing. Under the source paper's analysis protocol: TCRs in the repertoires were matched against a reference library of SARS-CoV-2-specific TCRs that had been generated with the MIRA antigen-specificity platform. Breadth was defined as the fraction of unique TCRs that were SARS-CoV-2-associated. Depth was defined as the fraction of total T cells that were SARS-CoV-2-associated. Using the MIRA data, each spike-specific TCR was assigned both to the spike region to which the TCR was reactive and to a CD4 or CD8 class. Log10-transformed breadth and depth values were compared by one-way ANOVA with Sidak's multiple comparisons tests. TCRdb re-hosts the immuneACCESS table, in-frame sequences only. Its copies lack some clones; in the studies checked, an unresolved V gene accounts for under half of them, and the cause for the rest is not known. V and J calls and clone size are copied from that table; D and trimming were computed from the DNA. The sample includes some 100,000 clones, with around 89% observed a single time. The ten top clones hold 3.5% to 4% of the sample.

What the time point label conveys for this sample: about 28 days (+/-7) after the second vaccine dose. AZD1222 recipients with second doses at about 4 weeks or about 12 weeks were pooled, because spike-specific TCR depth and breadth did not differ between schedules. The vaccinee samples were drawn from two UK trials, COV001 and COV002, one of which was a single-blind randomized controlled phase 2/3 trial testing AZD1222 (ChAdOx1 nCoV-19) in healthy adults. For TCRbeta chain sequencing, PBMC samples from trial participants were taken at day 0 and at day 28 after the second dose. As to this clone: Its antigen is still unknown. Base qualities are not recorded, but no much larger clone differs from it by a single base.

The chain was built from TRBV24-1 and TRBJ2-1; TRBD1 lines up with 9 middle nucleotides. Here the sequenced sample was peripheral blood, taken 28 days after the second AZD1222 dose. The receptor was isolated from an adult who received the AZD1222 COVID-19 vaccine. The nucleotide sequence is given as TGTGCCACCAGTGAATTCCGGACAGGGGAGGGATTCGATGAGCAGTTCTTC. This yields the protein CATSEFRTGEGFDEQFF.